This T cell receptor beta chain was documented in a study of blood T cell repertoires in COVID-19. Study as a whole: The samples span acute and convalescent COVID-19 from the United States, Italy and Spain. The analysed material was cDNA or gDNA that came from T cells, B-cell-depleted T cells, or PBMCs.

Original data processing: Amplification from reference gene primers served as the basis for estimated nucleated cell counts. The table came from immunoSEQ multiplex PCR; TCRdb's copy has only in-frame clones and leaves some out. Clonal size and the V and J genes are those of that table, whereas D and trimming came from the DNA. Of approximately 50,000 clones listed, about nine tenths are singletons. Sequenced: peripheral blood. This TCR was sampled from a human donor in a cohort sampled during active COVID-19.

In DNA, the CDR3 is TGTGCCATCAGTGATGGGACTAGCGGGAATGAGCAGTTCTTC. It codes for CAISDGTSGNEQFF. This chain uses TRBV10-3 with TRBJ2-1; 12 nucleotides agree with TRBD2. This CDR3 contains 14 residues. The junction had 1 base not matched to a gene; V was cut back by 3 bases and J by 7 bases. Germline V lookup: CDR1 ENHRY, CDR2 SYGVKD.